The 16 T cell receptor beta chains reported below all come from one sample, sequenced in a study of cytomegalovirus exposure and HLA in healthy donors listed by TCRdb under 2017. Library method: the immunoSEQ multiplex PCR assay. TCRdb limited this immuneACCESS table to in-frame rearrangements with V and J called. A share of clones is missing; checked studies link under half to unresolved V genes, and the rest is unexplained. For this sample there are approximately 150,000 clones; roughly 83% appear just once. The ten largest account for 10% of the sample. The material sequenced was PBMCs. The receptors here all came from a man aged 25-45 years in good health and CMV-seropositive.

This clone has more than one count but fewer than ten. V gene TRBV4-2 combines with J gene TRBJ1-2; a possible D gene is TRBD1 (6 bases). Germline V gene sequence: CDR1 LGHNA, CDR2 YNFKEQ. Trimming cost V 2 bases and J 3 bases, with 13 bases left between them. The CDR3 totals 15 residues. CDR3: CASSQQSQGDYGYTF. Written as DNA, the CDR3 is TGTGCCAGCAGCCAACAATCACAGGGTGACTATGGCTACACCTTC.

The J gene is TRBJ2-1, the V gene TRBV5-8; 7 bases are shared with TRBD1. The CDR3 is made up of 15 amino acids. J lost 0 bases, V lost 4 bases, and 4 bases had no gene match. Germline CDR1 reads SGHTS; CDR2 reads YDEGEE. The DNA of the CDR3 is TGTGCCAGCAGCACCGGGACAGACTCCTACAATGAGCAGTTCTTC. Its translation is CASSTGTDSYNEQFF.

V usage is TRBV11-3 and J usage is TRBJ2-3, with TRBD2 matching over 8 bases. The CDR3 totals 17 residues. Looked up from germline, CDR1 is SGHNT and CDR2 is YENEEA. J was trimmed by 8 bases and V by 0 bases; bases with no gene match: 13. The CDR3 DNA reads TGTGCCAGCAGCTTAGATCGCGGTAGCGGGGCCTTTCGTACGCAGTATTTT. Protein sequence: CASSLDRGSGAFRTQYF.

The chain joins TRBV10-3 to TRBJ2-5; 7 bases match TRBD2. CDR1 and CDR2 from the germline V gene are ENHRY and SYGVKD. Losses at the gene ends were 2 bases for V and 5 bases for J; bases not matched to a gene: 2. The CDR3 is 13 residues long. The CDR3 nucleotides read TGTGCCATCAGTGAGGGTAGCGGGGAGACCCAGTACTTC. As protein: CAISEGSGETQYF.

The chain is built from TRBV30 and TRBJ1-2, with D possibly being TRBD1 (5 bases). CDR1 is GTSNPN, CDR2 SVGIG, per germline (reference sequence). This CDR3 has 12 amino acids. The V gene lost 2 bases and the J gene lost 4 bases, with 8 bases spanning the gap. CDR3 coding DNA: TGTGCCTGGAGTCTGACAGTCTATGGCTACACCTTC. Its translation is CAWSLTVYGYTF.

This chain links TRBV6-5 with TRBJ2-2; unclear D gene. The CDR3 loop spans 12 amino acids. Germline values: CDR1 MNHEY, CDR2 SVGAGI. Trimming stripped 6 bases from V and 4 bases from J, with 6 bases between. The CDR3 sequence is CASSPVTGELFF. Here the CDR3 DNA reads TGTGCCAGCAGCCCCGTCACCGGGGAGCTGTTTTTT.

This clone showed up just once. This chain connects TRBV14 to TRBJ2-1; D gene unclear. Germline assignment: CDR1 SGHDN and CDR2 FVKESK. V was shortened by 3 bases and J by 6 bases, with 12 bases between the two germline ends. The CDR3 sequence is 14 residues long. The CDR3 here is CASSQGLRSNEQFF. CDR3 bases: TGTGCCAGCAGCCAGGGCCTCCGGTCCAATGAGCAGTTCTTC.

The rearrangement uses TRBV6-4 and TRBJ2-2; 8 bases fit TRBD2. The CDR3 runs to 16 residues. Germline V gene lookup returns CDR1 MRHNA and CDR2 SNTAGT. Losses at the gene ends were 0 bases for V and 6 bases for J; bases not matched to a gene: 6. This chain's CDR3 is CASSDSVAGGPGELFF. The DNA for the CDR3 is TGTGCCAGCAGTGACTCGGTGGCGGGAGGCCCCGGGGAGCTGTTTTTT.

This sequence joins TRBV20-1 and TRBJ2-7; D gene unclear. Germline-derived CDR1 and CDR2 are DFQATT and SNEGSKA (reference sequence). Trimming stripped 0 bases from V and 10 bases from J, with 10 bases between. The CDR3 consists of 11 residues. CDR3 residues: CSARDPRIQYF. CDR3 sequence (DNA): TGCAGTGCTAGAGATCCGAGGATACAGTACTTC.

The rearrangement links TRBV6-1 to TRBJ1-1; 9 bases map to TRBD1. CDR3 length equals 14 residues. J gave up 6 bases and V 4 bases, and 6 bases lay outside the gene matches. Germline V gene data show CDR1 as MNHNS and CDR2 as SASEGT. CDR3 in DNA: TGTGCCAGCAGTGCGGGACAGGGTATCGCTGAAGCTTTCTTT. It yields the protein CASSAGQGIAEAFF.

V and J are TRBV6-6 and TRBJ2-7; D might be TRBD2 (6 bases). The V gene's germline CDR1 is MNHNY and CDR2 SVGAGI (reference sequence). The CDR3 spans 13 residues. V gave up 5 bases and J gave up 2 bases, with 10 bases separating them. The CDR3 nucleotides read TGTGCCAGCAGTGATAGCGGAACCTACGAGCAGTACTTC. This sequence encodes CASSDSGTYEQYF.

The V and J genes are TRBV9 and TRBJ1-1; the D is unclear. Germline V gene data show CDR1 as SGDLS and CDR2 as YYNGEE. This CDR3 has 13 residues. V lost 4 bases, J lost 4 bases, and 11 bases lay in between. The CDR3 DNA sequence: TGTGCCAGCAGCACCGGGGTGAGCACTGAAGCTTTCTTT. Encoded protein: CASSTGVSTEAFF.

The chain recombines TRBV11-3 with TRBJ1-1, with D maybe TRBD1 (6 bases). The CDR3 consists of 15 residues. Trimming removed 6 bases from V and 3 bases from J, with 17 bases in between. The germline V gene encodes CDR1 SGHNT and CDR2 YENEEA. This chain's CDR3 is CASSLRQEKYTEAFF. CDR3 DNA: TGTGCCAGCAGTCTCCGACAGGAAAAATACACTGAAGCTTTCTTT.

The rearrangement joins TRBV6-5 to TRBJ2-1; the match to TRBD2 covers 9 bases. J lost 5 bases, V lost 5 bases, and 7 bases had no gene match. The CDR3 extends over 15 amino acids. Germline V lookup: CDR1 MNHEY, CDR2 SVGAGI. The CDR3 DNA follows: TGTGCCAGCAGTCACTGGACTAGCGAGGACAATGAGCAGTTCTTC. Protein sequence: CASSHWTSEDNEQFF.

This chain's CDR3 is CASSNPGTQAFF. The CDR3 DNA reads as TGTGCCAGCAGCAATCCGGGGACTCAAGCTTTCTTT. The chain employs TRBV5-6 and TRBJ1-1, with D maybe TRBD1 (5 bases). Germline CDR1 and CDR2: SGHDT and YYEEEE. V was trimmed by 4 bases and J by 9 bases, leaving 13 bases between them. The CDR3 covers 12 residues.

V and J are TRBV6-1 and TRBJ1-1, with D perhaps TRBD1 (6 bases). Germline CDR1 reads MNHNS; CDR2 reads SASEGT. The CDR3 has 11 amino acids. In nucleotides, the CDR3 is TGTGCACACGGGAGGGGGACTGAAGCTTTCTTT. Its translation is CAHGRGTEAFF.